Listed below are T cell receptor beta chains from one sample, sequenced in a study of blood T cells in healthy people across ages. TCRdb reprocessed the 5' RACE reads with MiXCR, giving one entry per CDR3 protein. Of over a million distinct CDR3 sequences listed, 55% to 75% were seen once; the top ten hold over 6.5%. The sample taken for sequencing was blood. These receptors were collected from a young man in good health. Both conserved end residues are part of each CDR3. A D gene is named only where the DNA matches it firmly. Where a row states a size, it is once, few, many or the class of an expanded clone; other rows omit it.

TRBJ2-1,-,TRBV4-3,TRBD1,TGCGCCAGCAGCCAAGAGAGGGGGCTATACAATGAGCAGTTCTTC,CASSQERGLYNEQFF
TRBJ2-2,-,TRBV11-1,-,TGTGCCAGCAGCCCCAGGGTAGCAAACCAGGCCGGGGAGCTGTTTTTT,CASSPRVANQAGELFF
TRBJ2-7,few,TRBV5-1,TRBD2,TGCGCCAGTAAAGGACTAGCGGGAGACAACGAGCAGTACTTC,CASKGLAGDNEQYF
TRBJ2-7,few,TRBV29-1,TRBD2,TGCAGCGCAGAGCGGGAGGGCTCCTACGAGCAGTACTTC,CSAEREGSYEQYF
TRBJ2-3,-,TRBV13,-,TGTGCCAGCAGCTTAGCGACCAGAAGCACAGATACGCAGTATTTT,CASSLATRSTDTQYF
TRBJ2-3,-,TRBV6-7,-,TGTGCCCCCGAGCGGCAAGGCACAGATACGCAGTATTTT,CAPERQGTDTQYF
TRBJ2-7,-,TRBV6-5,-,TGTGCCAGCAGCGGGACCGCGGCCGCGATGCGTAATGAGCAGTACTTC,CASSGTAAAMRNEQYF
TRBJ2-7,-,TRBV3-1,TRBD2,TGTGCCAGCAGCCAAGTCCGGAGCGGGGTGACCTACGAGCAGTACTTC,CASSQVRSGVTYEQYF
TRBJ2-7,few,TRBV20-1,TRBD1,TGCAGTGCTAGGAGAACCCGGACAGGGGAAGACGAGCAGTACTTC,CSARRTRTGEDEQYF
TRBJ2-3,few,TRBV14,TRBD2,TGTGCCAGCAGCCAAGAAGCGGGGGCAGATACGCAGTATTTT,CASSQEAGADTQYF
TRBJ2-1,few,TRBV3-1,TRBD2,TGTGCCAGCAGCCAAGATAGCGGGAGAGCCAACAATGAGCAGTTCTTC,CASSQDSGRANNEQFF
TRBJ2-1,once,TRBV12-3/TRBV12-4,TRBD2,TGTGCCAGCAAAATAGCGGGCTCCTACAATGAGCAGTTCTTC,CASKIAGSYNEQFF
TRBJ2-1,few,TRBV29-1,-,TGCAGCGAGGGGGATGGGTTCTTC,CSEGDGFF
TRBJ2-7,-,TRBV27,TRBD2,TGTGCCAGCAGTTCCTCTCCTAGCGGGATCTACGAGCAGTACTTC,CASSSSPSGIYEQYF
TRBJ2-5,-,TRBV5-6,-,TGTGCCAGCAGCTTGGTTTCGGGGGACCCTCGCCAAGAGACCCAGTACTTC,CASSLVSGDPRQETQYF
TRBJ2-3,-,TRBV4-1,TRBD2,TGCGCCAGCAGCCAGAACCAACTAGCGGGGCCCACAGATACGCAGTATTTT,CASSQNQLAGPTDTQYF
TRBJ2-7,-,TRBV4-1,-,TGCGCCAGCAGCCAAGATATCCGGGGTTACGAGCAGTACTTC,CASSQDIRGYEQYF
TRBJ2-7,once,TRBV14,-,TGTGCCAGCAGCCTCCTAAGGGGGACTGACCTCTACGAGCAGTACTTC,CASSLLRGTDLYEQYF
TRBJ2-1,-,TRBV4-3,TRBD2,TGCGCCAGCAGCCAAGATGGATCCGGGACTAGAAAAAATGAGCAGTTCTTC,CASSQDGSGTRKNEQFF
TRBJ1-1,-,TRBV7-2,-,TGTGCCAGCAGCTCCCTCCCCCGGACAGAAGCTTTCTTT,CASSSLPRTEAFF
TRBJ1-2,-,TRBV7-9,TRBD1,TGTGCCAGCAGCTTGGGACAGTTAAACAAGAACTATGGCTACACCTTC,CASSLGQLNKNYGYTF
TRBJ2-4,-,TRBV3-1,TRBD1,TGTGCCAGCAGCCCGAGGGACAGGGAGGGAATTCAGTACTTC,CASSPRDREGIQYF
TRBJ2-7,-,TRBV15,-,TGTGCCACCAGCACTCGCGGGGTCTACGAGCAGTACTTC,CATSTRGVYEQYF
TRBJ2-7,few,TRBV29-1,TRBD2,TGCAGCGTTGGTCCAGTAGCGGGAGTGAGCGAGCAGTACTTC,CSVGPVAGVSEQYF
TRBJ1-2,-,TRBV7-2,TRBD1,TGTGCCAGCAGCTTTACGTGGTCTACTCCGGGACAGGGTATCTATGGCTACACCTTC,CASSFTWSTPGQGIYGYTF
TRBJ2-3,-,TRBV7-9,TRBD1,TGTGCCAGCAGCTCTACCCGGACAGGGGAAGACACAGATACGCAGTATTTT,CASSSTRTGEDTDTQYF
TRBJ2-1,-,TRBV3-1,TRBD2,TGTGCCAGCAGCCCAGCGGGAGTGCCCTACAATGAGCAGTTCTTC,CASSPAGVPYNEQFF
TRBJ1-1,-,TRBV20-1,-,TGCAGTGCCCACAGACCGAACACTGAAGCTTTCTTT,CSAHRPNTEAFF
TRBJ2-1,-,TRBV4-1,-,TGCGCCAGCAGCCGACTGATTTACAATGAGCAGTTCTTC,CASSRLIYNEQFF
TRBJ2-2,-,TRBV3-1,TRBD2,TGTGCCAGCAGCAAAGGACTAGCGGGGGAGATGAACACCGGGGAGCTGTTTTTT,CASSKGLAGEMNTGELFF
TRBJ2-7,-,TRBV20-1,-,TGCAGTGCCACGATACCCCGACAGCTAAAATCCTACGAGCAGTACTTC,CSATIPRQLKSYEQYF
TRBJ2-1,-,TRBV18,TRBD1,TGTGCCAGCTCACCGCTGCGGACAGGGCTGAATGAGCAGTTCTTC,CASSPLRTGLNEQFF
TRBJ2-7,-,TRBV10-1,-,TGCGCCAGCAGTGATCCGGGGGACGGGGACTACGAGCAGTACTTC,CASSDPGDGDYEQYF
TRBJ2-5,-,TRBV7-2,TRBD1,TGTGCCAGCAGCCGGGACAGGGGGAAACAAGAGACCCAGTACTTC,CASSRDRGKQETQYF
TRBJ2-3,many,TRBV7-9,-,TGTGCCAGCAGCTATGCTAGCACAGATACGCAGTATTTT,CASSYASTDTQYF
TRBJ1-2,once,TRBV6-6,TRBD1,TGTGCCAGCGAGGCCACCCGGGGACAGGGGGGAGGCTACACCTTC,CASEATRGQGGGYTF
TRBJ2-2,few,TRBV7-9,-,TGTGCCAGCAGCTTAGGGCCGGGACAGAACACCGGGGAGCTGTTTTTT,CASSLGPGQNTGELFF
TRBJ2-5,-,TRBV7-9,TRBD2,TGTGCCAGCAGCTCTCCGGTTGGGCTAGCGGGGAAGGGGCAAGAGACCCAGTACTTC,CASSSPVGLAGKGQETQYF
TRBJ2-3,-,TRBV5-1,TRBD1,TGCGCCAGCAGGGGGACAGGGACAGGCACAGATACGCAGTATTTT,CASRGTGTGTDTQYF
TRBJ2-5,few,TRBV4-3,-,TGCGCCAGCAGCCAAGATATCGCGGAGACCCAGTACTTC,CASSQDIAETQYF
TRBJ2-3,-,TRBV11-2,TRBD1,TGTGCCAACAGCGTTCAGGGGGCTTTCACAGATACGCAGTATTTT,CANSVQGAFTDTQYF
TRBJ1-5,-,TRBV29-1,-,TGCAGCGTCGGAGGAAAAAACCAGCCCCAGCATTTT,CSVGGKNQPQHF
TRBJ1-5,-,TRBV10-3,TRBD1,TGTGCCATCAGTGACCCTACAGGGGGAGGACAGCCCCAGCATTTT,CAISDPTGGGQPQHF
TRBJ2-7,-,TRBV28,-,TGTGCCAGCAGTTTTGTCAGAATCTCCGAGCAGTACTTC,CASSFVRISEQYF
TRBJ1-1,-,TRBV7-9,-,TGTGCCAGCAGCTCCACACCGGACTTATACACTGAAGCTTTCTTT,CASSSTPDLYTEAFF
TRBJ2-1,few,TRBV29-1,-,TGCAGCGTGGACCAGACAGTGTACAATGAGCAGTTCTTC,CSVDQTVYNEQFF
TRBJ1-6,once,TRBV10-3,-,TGTGCCATCAGTGAGCCCGAGGGAAGCTCCTATAATTCACCCCTCCACTTT,CAISEPEGSSYNSPLHF
TRBJ2-1,once,TRBV6-1,TRBD2,TGTGCCAGCACCAGTCTAGCGGGAGGCAGTGAGCAGTTCTTC,CASTSLAGGSEQFF
TRBJ2-1,-,TRBV3-1,-,TGTGCCAGCAGCCAAGTCGTCTACAATGAGCAGTTCTTC,CASSQVVYNEQFF
TRBJ2-2,-,TRBV11-2,-,TGTGCCAGCAGCTCCGTGACGGAGAACACCGGGGAGCTGTTTTTT,CASSSVTENTGELFF
TRBJ2-3,once,TRBV7-9,TRBD1,TGTGCCAGCAGCTCAACGACAGGGTGGTCGGATACGCAGTATTTT,CASSSTTGWSDTQYF
TRBJ2-7,-,TRBV4-2,-,TGTGCCAGCAGCCAACCCCCACACCCCGAGCAGTACTTC,CASSQPPHPEQYF
TRBJ1-5,-,TRBV2,-,TGTGCCAGCAGTGTCGCGTCGCCGGGGGCCACCTATCAGCCCCAGCATTTT,CASSVASPGATYQPQHF
TRBJ1-4,-,TRBV7-2,-,TGTGCCAGCAGCTCCCCGACCCGTCAGGCAAAACTGTTTTTT,CASSSPTRQAKLFF
TRBJ2-2,-,TRBV10-3,-,TGTGCCATCAGTGAAACACTGAACACCGGGGAGCTGTTTTTT,CAISETLNTGELFF